This entry features one TCR beta chain sequence. Profiling relied on immunoSEQ multiplex PCR, and the TCRdb table lists in-frame clones only, not all of them. The data hold 97,000 or so clones, with around four fifths observed a single time. This sample is part of a study of blood T cell repertoires in COVID-19. Overall study: Samples taken during acute and convalescent COVID-19 were collected in the United States, Italy and Spain.

Germline values: CDR1 LNHDA, CDR2 SQIVND (reference sequence). This CDR3 has 16 residues. J was trimmed by 4 bases and V by 6 bases; bases with no gene match: 12. The clonotype originates from a man between 40 and 49 years old with active or convalescent COVID-19. The sequencing input was peripheral blood. This chain joins TRBV19 and TRBJ2-1; TRBD1 aligns across 7 bases. The CDR3 bases are TGTGCCAGTAGGCCAACAGGACAGGACTTGTACAATGAGCAGTTCTTC. Translation gives CASRPTGQDLYNEQFF.